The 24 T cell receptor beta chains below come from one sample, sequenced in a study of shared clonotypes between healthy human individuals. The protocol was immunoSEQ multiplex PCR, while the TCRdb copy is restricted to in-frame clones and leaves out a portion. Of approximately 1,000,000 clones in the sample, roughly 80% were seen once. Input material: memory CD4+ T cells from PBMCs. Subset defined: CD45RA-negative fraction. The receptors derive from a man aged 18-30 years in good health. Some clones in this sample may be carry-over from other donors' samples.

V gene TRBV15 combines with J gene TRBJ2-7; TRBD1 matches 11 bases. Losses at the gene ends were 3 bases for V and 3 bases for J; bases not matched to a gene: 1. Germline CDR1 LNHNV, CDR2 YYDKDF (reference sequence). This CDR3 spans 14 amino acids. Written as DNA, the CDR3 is TGTGCCACCAGCAGGGGGACAGGGGGCTACGAGCAGTACTTC. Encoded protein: CATSRGTGGYEQYF.

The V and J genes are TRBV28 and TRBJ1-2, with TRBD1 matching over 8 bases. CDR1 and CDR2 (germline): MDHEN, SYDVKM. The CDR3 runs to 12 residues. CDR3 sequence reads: CVAGGAVDGYTF. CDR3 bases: TGTGTAGCAGGGGGCGCAGTGGATGGCTACACCTTC.

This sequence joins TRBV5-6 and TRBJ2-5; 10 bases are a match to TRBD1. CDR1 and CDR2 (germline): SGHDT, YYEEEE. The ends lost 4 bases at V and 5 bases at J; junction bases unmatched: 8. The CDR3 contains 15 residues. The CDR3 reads CASSGSTGGGETQYF. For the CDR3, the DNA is TGTGCCAGCAGCGGGTCGACAGGGGGCGGGGAGACCCAGTACTTC.

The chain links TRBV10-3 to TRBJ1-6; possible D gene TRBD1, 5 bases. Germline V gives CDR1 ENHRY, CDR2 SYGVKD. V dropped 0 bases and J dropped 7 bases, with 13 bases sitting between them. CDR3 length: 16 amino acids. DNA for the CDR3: TGTGCCATCAGTGAGTCGCCCGGGGCAGGGAATTCACCCCTCCACTTT. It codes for CAISESPGAGNSPLHF.

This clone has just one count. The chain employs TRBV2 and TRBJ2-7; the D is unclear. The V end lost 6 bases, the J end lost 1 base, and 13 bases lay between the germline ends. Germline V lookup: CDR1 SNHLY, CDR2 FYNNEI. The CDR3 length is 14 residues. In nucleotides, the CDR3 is TGTGCCAGCAGCGCTCCCAGCGCATCCTACGAGCAGTACTTC. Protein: CASSAPSASYEQYF.

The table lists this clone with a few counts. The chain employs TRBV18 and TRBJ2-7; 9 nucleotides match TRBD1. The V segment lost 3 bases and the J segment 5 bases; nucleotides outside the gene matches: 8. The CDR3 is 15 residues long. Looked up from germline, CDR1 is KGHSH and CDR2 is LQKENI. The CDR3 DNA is TGTGCCAGCTCACCCCGGGGAGGGACAGGGAACGAGCAGTACTTC. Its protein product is CASSPRGGTGNEQYF.

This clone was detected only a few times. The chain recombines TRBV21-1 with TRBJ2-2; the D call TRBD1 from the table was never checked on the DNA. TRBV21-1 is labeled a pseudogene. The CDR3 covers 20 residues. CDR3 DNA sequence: TGTGCCAGCAGCAAAGTCTCGGGACAGGGGGGTATCCTGAACACCGGGGAGCTGTTTTTT. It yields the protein CASSKVSGQGGILNTGELFF.

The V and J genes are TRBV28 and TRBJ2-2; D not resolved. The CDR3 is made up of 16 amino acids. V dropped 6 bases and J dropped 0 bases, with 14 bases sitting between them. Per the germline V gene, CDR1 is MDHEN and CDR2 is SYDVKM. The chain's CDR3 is CASSHWGLANTGELFF. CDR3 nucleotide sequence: TGTGCCAGCAGCCACTGGGGTCTGGCGAACACCGGGGAGCTGTTTTTT.

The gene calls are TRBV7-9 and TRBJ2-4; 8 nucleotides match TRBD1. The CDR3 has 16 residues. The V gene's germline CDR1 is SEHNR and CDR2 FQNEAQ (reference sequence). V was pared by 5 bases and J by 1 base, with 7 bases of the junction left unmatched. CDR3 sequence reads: CASSIGQGSAKNIQYF. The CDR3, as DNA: TGTGCCAGCAGCATCGGACAGGGAAGTGCCAAAAACATTCAGTACTTC.

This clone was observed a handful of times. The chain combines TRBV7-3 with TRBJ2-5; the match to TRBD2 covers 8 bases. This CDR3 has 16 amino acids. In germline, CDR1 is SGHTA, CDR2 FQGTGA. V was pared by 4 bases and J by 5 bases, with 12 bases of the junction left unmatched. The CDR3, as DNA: TGTGCCAGCAGCTCCGGGAGGGGAGCGGGCCTTGAGACCCAGTACTTC. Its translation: CASSSGRGAGLETQYF.

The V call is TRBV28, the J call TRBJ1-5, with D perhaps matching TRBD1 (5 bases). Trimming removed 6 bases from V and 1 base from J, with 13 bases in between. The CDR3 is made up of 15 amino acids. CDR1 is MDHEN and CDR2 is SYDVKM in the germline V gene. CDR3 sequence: CASSDRGGSNQPQHF. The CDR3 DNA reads TGTGCCAGCAGCGACCGGGGGGGAAGCAATCAGCCCCAGCATTTT.

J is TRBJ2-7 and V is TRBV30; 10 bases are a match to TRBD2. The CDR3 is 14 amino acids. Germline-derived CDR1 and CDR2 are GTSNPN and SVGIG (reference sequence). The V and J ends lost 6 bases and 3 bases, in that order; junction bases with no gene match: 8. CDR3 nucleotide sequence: TGTGCCTGCTCGGGGAGCGGGAGGGACTACGAGCAGTACTTC. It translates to CACSGSGRDYEQYF. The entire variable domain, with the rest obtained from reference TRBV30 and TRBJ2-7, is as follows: SQTIHQWPATLVQPVGSPLSLECTVEGTSNPNLYWYRQAAGRGLQLLFYSVGIGQISSEVPQNLSASRPQDRQFILSSKKLLLSDSGFYLCACSGSGRDYEQYFGPGTRLTVT.

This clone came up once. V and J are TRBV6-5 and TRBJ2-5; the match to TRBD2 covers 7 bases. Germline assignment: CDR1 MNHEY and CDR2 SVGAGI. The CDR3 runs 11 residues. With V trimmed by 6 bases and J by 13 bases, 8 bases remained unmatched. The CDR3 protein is CASSLSGVWYF. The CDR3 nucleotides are TGTGCCAGCAGCCTAAGCGGGGTTTGGTACTTC.

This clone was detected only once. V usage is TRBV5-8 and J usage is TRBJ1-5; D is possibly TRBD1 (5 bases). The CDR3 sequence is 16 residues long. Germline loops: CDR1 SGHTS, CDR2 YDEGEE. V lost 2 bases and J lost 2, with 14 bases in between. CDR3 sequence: CASSFRDGLGNQPQHF. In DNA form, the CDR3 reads TGTGCCAGCAGCTTCCGGGACGGCCTTGGCAATCAGCCCCAGCATTTT.

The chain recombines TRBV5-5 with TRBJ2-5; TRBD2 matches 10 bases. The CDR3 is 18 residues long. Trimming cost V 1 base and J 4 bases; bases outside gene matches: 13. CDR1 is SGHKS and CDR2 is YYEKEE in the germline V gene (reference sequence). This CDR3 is CASSLLSLAGATRETQYF. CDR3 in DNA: TGTGCCAGCAGCTTGCTGTCGCTAGCGGGGGCGACACGAGAGACCCAGTACTTC.

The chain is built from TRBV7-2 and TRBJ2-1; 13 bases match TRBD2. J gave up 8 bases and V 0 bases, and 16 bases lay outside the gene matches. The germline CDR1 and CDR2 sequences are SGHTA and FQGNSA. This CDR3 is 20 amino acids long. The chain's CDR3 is CASSLAPLAGGDARVYEQFF. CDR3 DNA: TGTGCCAGCAGCTTAGCCCCACTAGCGGGAGGGGACGCGAGGGTCTATGAGCAGTTCTTC.

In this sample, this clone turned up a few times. CDR3 loop: CASSQFPQRNTYNEQFF. The CDR3 DNA follows: TGCGCCAGCAGCCAATTCCCCCAGCGGAATACTTACAATGAGCAGTTCTTC. V is TRBV4-1 and J is TRBJ2-1, with a tentative D call TRBD2 (5 bases). Germline CDR1 MGHRA, CDR2 YSYEKL. CDR3 length: 17 amino acids. Between the trimmed V and J ends, which lost 2 bases and 4 bases, there was a span of 18 bases.

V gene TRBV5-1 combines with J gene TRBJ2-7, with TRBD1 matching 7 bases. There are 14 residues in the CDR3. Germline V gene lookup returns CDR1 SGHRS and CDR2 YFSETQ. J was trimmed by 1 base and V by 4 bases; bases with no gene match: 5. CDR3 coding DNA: TGCGCCAGCAGCACGACAGGGTCGTCCTACGAGCAGTACTTC. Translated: CASSTTGSSYEQYF.

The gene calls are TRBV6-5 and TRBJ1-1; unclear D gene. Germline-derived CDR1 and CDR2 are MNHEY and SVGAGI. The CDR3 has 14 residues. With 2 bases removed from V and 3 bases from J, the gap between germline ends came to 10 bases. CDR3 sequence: CASSYLGRDTEAFF. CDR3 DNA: TGTGCCAGCAGTTACCTGGGAAGGGACACTGAAGCTTTCTTT.

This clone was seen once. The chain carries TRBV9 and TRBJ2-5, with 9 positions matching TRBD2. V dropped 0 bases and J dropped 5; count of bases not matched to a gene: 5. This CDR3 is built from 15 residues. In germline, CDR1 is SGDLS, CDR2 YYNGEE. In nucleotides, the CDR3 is TGTGCCAGCAGCGTAGTGGCTAGCGGGAACGAGACCCAGTACTTC. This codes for CASSVVASGNETQYF.

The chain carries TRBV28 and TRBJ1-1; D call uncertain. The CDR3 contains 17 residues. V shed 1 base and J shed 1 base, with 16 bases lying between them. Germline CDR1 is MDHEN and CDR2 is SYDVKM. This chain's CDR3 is CASSLFVWQTKNTEAFF. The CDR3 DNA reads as TGTGCCAGCAGTTTATTCGTTTGGCAGACAAAGAACACTGAAGCTTTCTTT.

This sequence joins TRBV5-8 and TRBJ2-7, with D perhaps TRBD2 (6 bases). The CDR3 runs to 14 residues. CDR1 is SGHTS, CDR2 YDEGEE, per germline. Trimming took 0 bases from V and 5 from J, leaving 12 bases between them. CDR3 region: CASSLVQGGNEQYF. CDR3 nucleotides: TGTGCCAGCAGCTTGGTTCAGGGAGGCAACGAGCAGTACTTC.

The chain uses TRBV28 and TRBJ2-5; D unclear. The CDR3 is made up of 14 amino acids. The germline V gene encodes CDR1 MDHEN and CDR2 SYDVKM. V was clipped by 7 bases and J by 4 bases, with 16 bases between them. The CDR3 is CASIPLGFGETQYF. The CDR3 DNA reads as TGTGCCAGCATCCCCTTGGGGTTCGGAGAGACCCAGTACTTC. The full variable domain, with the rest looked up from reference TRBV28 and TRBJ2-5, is DVKVTQSSRYLVKRTGEKVFLECVQDMDHENMFWYRQDPGLGLRLIYFSYDVKMKEKGDIPEGYSVSREKKERFSLILESASTNQTSMYLCASIPLGFGETQYFGPGTRLLVL.

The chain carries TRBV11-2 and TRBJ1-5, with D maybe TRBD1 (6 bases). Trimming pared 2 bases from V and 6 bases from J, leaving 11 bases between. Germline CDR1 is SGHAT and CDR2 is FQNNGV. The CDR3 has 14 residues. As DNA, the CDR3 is TGTGCCAGCAGCTTAAGGTCAGGGGTTCAGCCCCAGCATTTT. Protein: CASSLRSGVQPQHF.